This T cell receptor beta chain was recorded in a study of shared clonotypes between healthy human individuals. Study results and limitations: Shared clonotypes across all four donors exceeded non-shared ones in generation probability.

This clone was seen a single time. Its cognate antigen is unknown. This CDR3 has 15 amino acids. The V gene's germline CDR1 is MGHRA and CDR2 YSYEKL. V was pared by 5 bases and J by 5 bases, with 7 bases of the junction left unmatched. Produced via immunoSEQ multiplex PCR; TCRdb's table is partial and in-frame only. The sample shows millions of clones, just over 90% of them seen only once. V is TRBV4-1 and J is TRBJ2-5, with 11 bases fitting TRBD2. The sample comprised naive CD4+ T cells sorted from blood. Subset of the sample: CD45RA+ positively selected. The sequence was collected from a man in his late teens or twenties in good health. CDR3 residues: CASSSLAGGWETQYF. Here the CDR3 DNA reads TGCGCCAGCAGCTCCCTAGCGGGGGGATGGGAGACCCAGTACTTC.